This T cell receptor (beta chain) appears in the sequencing data of a study of T cells after yellow fever vaccination. The V segment lost 4 bases and the J segment 2 bases; nucleotides outside the gene matches: 6. The CDR3 is 17 amino acids. CDR1 is SGHDN and CDR2 is FVKESK in the germline V gene. At least ten counts were recorded for this clonotype. What it binds is unknown. From the 5' RACE reads, TCRdb called clonotypes with MiXCR, one entry per CDR3 protein. This sample has roughly 120,000 distinct CDR3 sequences, with more than 6.5% found just once. Findings and limits, study-wide: The study found a weaker secondary response that peaked faster, day 5 versus 15. Subsequent booster samples again held most clones from primary vaccination (just under 98% CD4, roughly 91% CD8).

This receptor was obtained from a young man who received the YFV17D yellow fever vaccine. V and J are TRBV14 and TRBJ2-1; 12 nucleotides match TRBD2. Sequenced material: CD4+ T cells sorted from PBMCs, taken roughly 10 days after the first yellow fever vaccination. The CDR3 spells CASSLRTSGDTYNEQFF. CDR3 nucleotides: TGTGCCAGCAGCCTACGGACTAGCGGGGATACCTACAATGAGCAGTTCTTC.